This T cell receptor (beta chain) was found in a study of T cells in Graves' hyperthyroidism and ophthalmopathy. Amplification of TCR beta CDR3 regions was performed using RNA transcripts as template. The primer set for the first-round RT-PCR of the TCR CDR3 was HTBI. TCRdb re-called the multiplex PCR reads with MiXCR, one entry per CDR3 protein. This sample carries just over 550,000 distinct CDR3 sequences, 46% of them seen once, and the ten largest clones take 8% to 8.5%. This CDR3 is built from 15 residues. V lost 8 bases and J lost 3; bases outside the gene matches: 9. The germline gives CDR1 MNHEY, CDR2 SVGAGI.

The clonotype was recovered from a woman younger than 30 with Graves' hyperthyroidism. The chain joins TRBV6-5 to TRBJ1-2, with TRBD1 identical over 10 bases. The sample was peripheral blood or thyroid tissue (not recorded which). The CDR3, as DNA: TGTGCCAGCCGACTGACCGGGACAGGGGACTATGGCTACACCTTC. As protein: CASRLTGTGDYGYTF.